This T cell receptor (beta chain) was sequenced for a study of cytomegalovirus exposure and HLA in healthy donors (TCRdb year 2017). Regarding the research as a whole: In an earlier analysis of about 560 of the donors, less than 350 Gb of sequence data and 100 million or so unique TCR beta sequences from about 180 million T cells were reported. About 300 gigabases of sequencing data and tens of millions of unique TCR sequences were included in an early release covering roughly 600 HLA-typed donors. The genetic ancestry cluster associated with self-reported Caucasian donors included approximately 85% of the approximately 410 genotyped donors. The study was designed to test whether signatures of past pathogen exposure could be identified by cataloging public T cell receptors. The study used immunosequencing to profile the T cell repertoires of several hundred subjects and linked those repertoires to cytomegalovirus serostatus. Along with the approximately 700-subject first cohort, a separate validation cohort of about 110 different subjects was used. To predict cytomegalovirus infection status, the study brought together high-throughput TCR immunosequencing, statistical association of individual TCRs with disease status, and machine learning. To study patterns of TCR occurrence, a later analysis re-analyzed previously published TCR beta repertoires from several hundred donors and added high-resolution HLA genotyping. The later analysis used no new phenotypic data to find candidate immune exposures, relying instead on TCR beta sequences and their occurrence across donors. To decide whether each TCR beta V gene segment behaved as functional or pseudogenic, an earlier analysis of some 580 of the donors relied on high-throughput TCR beta sequencing. Donor age, sex, ethnicity and CMV serostatus were compiled alongside the repertoire data. In a later genetic analysis, genome-wide SNP genotypes for about 65% of the roughly 700 donors were used, and that subset was treated as a discovery cohort. All discovery cohort repertoires had been generated on a single sequencing platform. Both class I and class II loci were covered by HLA typing, at four-digit resolution. Typing coverage varied by locus: roughly 620-630 donors for A, B, C, DRB1 and DQB1; 522 for DQA1; 600 to 610 for DPA1; some 470 for DPB1. Because of strong linkage in the cohort, five DR-DQ haplotypes were treated as single units for association and clustering. Among about 390 genotyped donors of the cohort, an average of approximately 240,000 unique TCR beta nucleotide sequences were sequenced per donor, roughly 20% of them non-productive.

Receptor amplification or capture employed the immunoSEQ multiplex PCR assay. The multiplex PCR relied on a mix of 60 forward primers for TCR Vbeta segments and 13 reverse primers for TCR Jbeta segments. A multiplex PCR assay on genomic DNA amplified the CDR3 region of rearranged TCR beta genes. On the Illumina HiSeq System, the amplified TCR beta libraries were sequenced as 87-base-pair reads. From the authors' description of their analysis: A later analysis tallied around 87 million unique TCR beta chains across the 666 repertoires, and some 12 million of those chains were shared by two or more donors. Raw reads were error-corrected and collapsed into unique sequences with a nearest-neighbor algorithm that merged closely related sequences to remove PCR and sequencing errors. To assign V, D and J gene segments, CDR3 sequences were aligned to IMGT reference sequences. For a sequence to be retained, a match of at least six nucleotides was required to both a V gene segment and a J gene segment. Rearrangements were called productive when the CDR3 lacked stop codons and stayed in frame with V and J; all others were non-productive. Following IMGT convention, CDR3 was defined as the stretch from the second conserved V-encoded cysteine to the conserved J-encoded phenylalanine. The earlier analysis of some 540 of the donors excluded any sequence lacking an unambiguous match to a single V gene segment. In an earlier analysis of almost 600 of the donors, a V segment was called functional when productive rearrangements were above 56.7%, and segregating when the standard deviation between donors exceeded 5%. A statistical classification framework was built for diagnosing cytomegalovirus status from the catalog of TCR beta chain sequences. A later analysis assigned V and J genes by comparing TCR nucleotide sequences with IMGT/GENE-DB human TR gene sequences. Using the TCRdist pipeline, a later analysis assigned CDR3 sequences along with most-parsimonious VDJ recombination scenarios. In a later analysis, each TCR beta chain was defined by its CDR3 amino acid sequence together with its V-gene family, and reads lacking a unique V-gene family were excluded. In a later analysis, 500 to 700 highly shared, low-generation-probability nucleotide sequences were removed to address suspected cross-contamination and a sequencing artifact. In a later analysis, a clonal expansion index for each public chain was calculated from normalized within-repertoire ranks of inferred template counts. Generation probabilities in a later analysis came from a VDJ recombination model fitted to out-of-frame rearrangements, and those results were checked against IGoR. A later analysis scored TCR-TCR, TCR-HLA and TCR-CMV co-occurrence with hypergeometric tests, applying a repertoire-size bias correction to TCR pairs. A later analysis estimated false discovery rates by permuting HLA or CMV assignments 20 times. In a later analysis, co-occurring TCRs were grouped with DBSCAN, and TCRdist sequence similarity was added when clustering was performed within HLA-allele-positive subsets. Co-occurrence clustering excluded repertoires with fewer than 30,000 or more than 120,000 public chains, plus five with anomalous nucleotide sharing. Entries here come from immuneACCESS through TCRdb and include only in-frame sequences with V and J called. Some clones fail to appear in such tables; in the studies checked, an unresolved V gene covers under half of the shortfall, and the cause of the remainder is unknown. The DNA was the basis for D and trimming; V, J and clone size are from that table. In this sample the table shows about 47,000 clones, around 74% of which occur a single time. Clones ranked in the top ten supply 5% to 7.5% of the sample.

About this clone: The target of this receptor is not known. Base qualities are missing; no much larger clone stands one base away.

Broad study findings and their caveats: A later genetic analysis associated a missense DCLRE1C variant with V-gene and J-gene trimming of TCR beta chains, and an independent cohort replicated the association. In this cohort, only TCR beta chains were sequenced, and detectable features were limited by the absence of alpha or paired-chain data. According to a later analysis, parvovirus B19, influenza, CMV and Epstein-Barr virus appeared linked to several top co-occurrence clusters. Sequencing depth was assumed to be roughly uniform across donors in the presence/absence analyses, though that assumption may not hold. At a false discovery rate of 0.05, a later analysis linked fewer than 20,000 TCR beta sequences to specific HLA alleles. It was suggested by the authors that the approach could potentially be generalized to other disease states and immunological phenotypes. Correlated functional status among segregating V segments might reflect linkage disequilibrium, but an unknown experimental factor could not be ruled out. A few of the identified cytomegalovirus-associated TCR beta chains were confirmed in vitro to be specific for cytomegalovirus antigens. An earlier analysis of some 590 of the donors showed that most TCR beta V segments appeared in productive rearrangements either about 90% or about 30% of the time, which broadly matched IMGT annotations. A cluster of highly shared sequence variants was judged likely to be a technical artifact of the sequencing pipeline. The 87-base-pair reads could not distinguish some IMGT-functional V segments, including TRBV6-2 and TRBV6-3, so those segments were excluded. HLA typing was unavailable for some donors at each locus, so association tests used only the typed subset. According to a later genetic analysis, donors in an Asian-associated ancestry cluster had fewer N-insertions in productive TCRs than the roughly 670-donor mean. CMV serostatus was the only immune exposure information available for the cohort. A further reported finding was that TCR beta sequences accurately predicted the HLA-A and HLA-B alleles for most subjects in the first cohort. According to a later analysis, most CMV-associated TCR beta chains appeared to be HLA-restricted, and the HLA associations seemed to be driven largely by CMV exposure. Strong co-occurrence of HLA alleles, especially DR and DQ, made assigning TCR associations to individual alleles difficult. In the study, approximately 160 TCR beta chains were listed as associated with cytomegalovirus. In a later analysis, TCR association rates were found to vary across HLA loci, with the most associated TCRs seen for DRB1 alleles and the fewest for HLA-C alleles. While some public TCRs were present in many individuals, most TCR sequences turned up only very rarely across donors. Because counts were too low, 15 or so rarely observed V segments, including chromosome 9 orphons, were excluded from the earlier analysis of 587 of the donors. The classifier was reported to diagnose cytomegalovirus status with high specificity and sensitivity in both the original cohort and the validation cohort. Compared with equally common non-associated chains, HLA-associated TCR beta chains in a later analysis were more clonally expanded and had lower generation probabilities.

The CDR3, cysteine through phenylalanine, is 15 amino acids long. Only the CDR3 portion is preserved as DNA: 45 bases, with reading frame beginning at the first base. Sequences GTSNPN (CDR1) and SVGIG (CDR2) are obtained from the germline V gene (reference sequence). V sheds 1 base and J sheds 1 base, leaving 13 bases between their ends. The cohort was made up of 500 to 800 healthy bone marrow donors. At the time of sampling, every cohort member was nominally healthy, though immune exposures that went unrecorded were likely present. The donor was CMV seronegative and belonged to the group of around 350 seronegative cohort members. Every donor gave a peripheral blood sample, and the peripheral blood mononuclear cells from that sample were used for TCR beta sequencing. The Qiagen DNeasy Blood Extraction Kit was used to extract genomic DNA from the blood cell samples.

The sequence derives from a young man in good health and CMV-seronegative. Sequencing was carried out using PBMCs. The V and J genes are TRBV30 and TRBJ1-1; the D gene cannot be named for sure. The nucleotide sequence reads as follows: TGTGCCTGGAGTGCCTTTGACAAGCCGAACACTGAAGCTTTCTTT. Translated, it gives CAWSAFDKPNTEAFF.